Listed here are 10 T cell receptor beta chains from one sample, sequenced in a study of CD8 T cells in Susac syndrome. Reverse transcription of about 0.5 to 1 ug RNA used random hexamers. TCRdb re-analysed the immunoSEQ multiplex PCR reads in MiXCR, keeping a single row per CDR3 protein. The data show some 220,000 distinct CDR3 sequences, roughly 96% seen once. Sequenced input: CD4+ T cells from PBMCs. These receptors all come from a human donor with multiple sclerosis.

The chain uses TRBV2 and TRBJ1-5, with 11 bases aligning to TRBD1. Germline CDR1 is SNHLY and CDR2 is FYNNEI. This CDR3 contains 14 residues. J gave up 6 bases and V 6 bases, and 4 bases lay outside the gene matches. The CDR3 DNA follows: TGTGCCAGCAGGGGGACAGGGGGATCTCAGCCCCAGCATTTT. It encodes CASRGTGGSQPQHF. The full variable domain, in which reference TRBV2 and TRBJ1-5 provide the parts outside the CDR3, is EPEVTQTPSHQVTQMGQEVILRCVPISNHLYFYWYRQILGQKVEFLVSFYNNEISEKSEIFDDQFSVERPDGSNFTLKIRSTKLEDSAMYFCASRGTGGSQPQHFGDGTRLSIL.

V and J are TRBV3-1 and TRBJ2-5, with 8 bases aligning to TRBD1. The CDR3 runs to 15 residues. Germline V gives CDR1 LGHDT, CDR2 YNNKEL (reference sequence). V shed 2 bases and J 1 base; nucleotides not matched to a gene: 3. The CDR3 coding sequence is TGTGCCAGCAGCCAAAGGACAGGGATCCAAGAGACCCAGTACTTC. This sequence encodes CASSQRTGIQETQYF.

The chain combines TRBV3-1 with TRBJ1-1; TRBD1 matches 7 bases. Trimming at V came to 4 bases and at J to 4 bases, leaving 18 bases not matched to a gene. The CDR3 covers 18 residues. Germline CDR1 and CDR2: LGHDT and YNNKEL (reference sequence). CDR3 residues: CASSPLTDREGVGTEAFF. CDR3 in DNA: TGTGCCAGCAGCCCGCTAACAGACAGGGAGGGAGTGGGCACTGAAGCTTTCTTT. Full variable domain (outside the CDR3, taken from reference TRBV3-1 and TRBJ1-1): DTAVSQTPKYLVTQMGNDKSIKCEQNLGHDTMYWYKQDSKKFLKIMFSYNNKELIINETVPNRFSPKSPDKAHLNLHINSLELGDSAVYFCASSPLTDREGVGTEAFFGQGTRLTVV.

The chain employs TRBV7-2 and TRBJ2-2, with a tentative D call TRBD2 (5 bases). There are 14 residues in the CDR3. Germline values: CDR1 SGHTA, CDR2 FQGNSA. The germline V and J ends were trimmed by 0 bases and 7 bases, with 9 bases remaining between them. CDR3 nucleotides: TGTGCCAGCAGCTTAGCGGGAGCGGACGGGGAGCTGTTTTTT. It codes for CASSLAGADGELFF.

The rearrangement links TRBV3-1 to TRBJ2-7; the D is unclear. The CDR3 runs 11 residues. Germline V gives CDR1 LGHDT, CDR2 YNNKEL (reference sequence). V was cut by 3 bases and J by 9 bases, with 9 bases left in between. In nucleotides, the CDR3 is TGTGCCAGCAGCCATAAGGGCGCGCAGTACTTC. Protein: CASSHKGAQYF.

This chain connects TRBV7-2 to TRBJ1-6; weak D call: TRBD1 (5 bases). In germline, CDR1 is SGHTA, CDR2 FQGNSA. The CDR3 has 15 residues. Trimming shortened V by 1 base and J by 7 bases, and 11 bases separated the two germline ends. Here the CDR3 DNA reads TGTGCCAGCAGCTTAGACCGGGGGTGGAATTCACCCCTCCACTTT. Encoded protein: CASSLDRGWNSPLHF.

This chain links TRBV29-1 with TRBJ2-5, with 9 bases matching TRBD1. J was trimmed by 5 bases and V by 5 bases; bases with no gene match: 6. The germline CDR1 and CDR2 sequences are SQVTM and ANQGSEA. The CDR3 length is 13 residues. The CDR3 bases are TGCAGCGTTAAGACAGGGGGTGTCGAGACCCAGTACTTC. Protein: CSVKTGGVETQYF.

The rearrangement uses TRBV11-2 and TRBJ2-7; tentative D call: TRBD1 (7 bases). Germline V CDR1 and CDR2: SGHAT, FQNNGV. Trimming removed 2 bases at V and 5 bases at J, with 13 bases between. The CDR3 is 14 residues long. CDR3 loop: CASSLRQGGHEQYF. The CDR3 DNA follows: TGTGCCAGCAGCTTAAGACAGGGAGGCCACGAGCAGTACTTC.

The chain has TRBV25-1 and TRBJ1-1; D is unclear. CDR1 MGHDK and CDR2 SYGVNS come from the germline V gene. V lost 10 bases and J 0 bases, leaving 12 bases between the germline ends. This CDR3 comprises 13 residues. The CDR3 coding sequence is TGTGCCACCCCACGACCGTTGAACACTGAAGCTTTCTTT. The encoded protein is CATPRPLNTEAFF.

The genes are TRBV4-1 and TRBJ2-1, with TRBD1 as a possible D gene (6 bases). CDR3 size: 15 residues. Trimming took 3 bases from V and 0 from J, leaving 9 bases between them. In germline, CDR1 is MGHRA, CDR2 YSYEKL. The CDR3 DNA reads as TGCGCCAGCAGCCACGACAGGAGCTCCTACAATGAGCAGTTCTTC. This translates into CASSHDRSSYNEQFF.